This T cell receptor beta chain was recorded in a study of blood T cell repertoires in COVID-19. Whole-study context: There were acute and convalescent COVID-19 samples, and they came from the United States, Italy and Spain. T cells, B-cell-depleted T cells, or PBMCs provided the cDNA or gDNA that served as material.

Assay used: immunoSEQ multiplex PCR; TCRdb lists only in-frame clones, some missing. The sample has roughly 50,000 clones; about 89% are singletons. The CDR3 contains 15 residues. The J segment lost 2 bases and the V segment lost 2 bases, leaving 2 bases of the junction unmatched. CDR1 and CDR2 (germline): LGHNA, YSLEER. Sequencing was carried out using peripheral blood. This receptor was identified in a human donor in a cohort sampled during active COVID-19. The V and J genes are TRBV4-3 and TRBJ2-3, with 9 bases identical to TRBD1. This CDR3 reads CASSQRDRVTDTQYF. In DNA, the CDR3 is TGCGCCAGCAGCCAACGGGACAGGGTCACAGATACGCAGTATTTT.